The TCR beta chain described here comes from a study of T cells in Graves' hyperthyroidism and ophthalmopathy. General observations from the study: The model identified upcoming ophthalmopathy a median approximately 6.5 months ahead of onset. Blood also held most thyroid clonotypes expanded beyond 0.001.

Exclusion of a patient resulted from uncontrolled infection, other autoimmune disease, pregnancy or lactation. Fresh peripheral blood, about 10 ml of it, supplied the PBMCs. Amplified TCR beta CDR3 regions came from RNA transcripts. The HTBI set primed first-round TCR CDR3 RT-PCR. Via MiXCR, TCRdb re-called the multiplex PCR reads, giving one row per CDR3 protein. The data hold over 250,000 distinct CDR3 sequences, with roughly an eighth observed a single time. On this clonotype itself: Its antigen is currently unknown. At one end the junction does not follow the germline gene, possibly because of a read error.

Germline V gene sequence: CDR1 SGHNT, CDR2 YYREEE (reference sequence). This CDR3 is built from 14 residues. The TCR comes from a middle-aged woman with Graves' ophthalmopathy. Specimen: blood. V gene TRBV5-4 combines with J gene TRBJ2-5; 8 bases map to TRBD2. CDR3 DNA sequence: TGTGCCAGTAGCTCGGAAGCGGGGGAAAAGACCCAGTACTTC. Protein product: CASSSEAGEKTQYF.